The 6 T cell receptor beta chains given below trace back to one sample, sequenced in a study of cytomegalovirus exposure and HLA in healthy donors. The PCR contained 60 Vbeta and 13 Jbeta primers. TCRdb's table, derived via immunoSEQ multiplex PCR, lists solely in-frame clones and lacks some. This table holds 150,000 to 170,000 clones, 70% to 90% found once. The material sequenced was PBMCs. These receptors came from a woman aged 40 to 55 in good health and CMV-seropositive.

The chain uses TRBV19 and TRBJ1-1; 7 bases are shared with TRBD1. Germline CDR1 and CDR2: LNHDA and SQIVND (reference sequence). The CDR3 has 13 amino acids. Germline trimming cut 6 bases from V and 0 bases from J; bases unmatched to any gene: 1. The CDR3, as DNA: TGTGCCAGTAGGGACAGGATGAACACTGAAGCTTTCTTT. Translating gives CASRDRMNTEAFF.

Only one count was recorded for this clone. V gene TRBV9 combines with J gene TRBJ2-3; possible D gene TRBD2, 6 bases. CDR3 length equals 16 residues. Trimming stripped 0 bases from V and 0 bases from J, with 11 bases between. CDR1 is SGDLS and CDR2 is YYNGEE in the germline V gene. In nucleotides, the CDR3 is TGTGCCAGCAGCGTAGAGCTAGCGCTAAGCACAGATACGCAGTATTTT. This sequence encodes CASSVELALSTDTQYF. The full variable domain, with the rest looked up from reference TRBV9 and TRBJ2-3, is DSGVTQTPKHLITATGQRVTLRCSPRSGDLSVYWYQQSLDQGLQFLIQYYNGEERAKGNILERFSAQQFPDLHSELNLSSLELGDSALYFCASSVELALSTDTQYFGPGTRLTVL.

The chain recombines TRBV30 with TRBJ1-3; no clear D gene. From germline, CDR1 is GTSNPN and CDR2 SVGIG (reference sequence). The CDR3 is 11 amino acids. Trimming shortened V by 2 bases and J by 6 bases, and 5 bases separated the two germline ends. As DNA, the CDR3 is TGTGCCTGGAGTACAAAAAACACCATATATTTT. The encoded protein is CAWSTKNTIYF.

CDR3: CASSGALAGGPVVRNEQFF. In DNA form, the CDR3 reads TGTGCCAGCAGTGGGGCGTTAGCGGGAGGGCCGGTAGTTCGGAATGAGCAGTTCTTC. The chain uses TRBV11-2 and TRBJ2-1; 11 positions match TRBD2. In germline, CDR1 is SGHAT, CDR2 FQNNGV. J was trimmed by 7 bases and V by 6 bases; bases with no gene match: 20. The CDR3 length is 19 residues. Full variable domain (missing parts from reference TRBV11-2 and TRBJ2-1): EAGVAQSPRYKIIEKRQSVAFWCNPISGHATLYWYQQILGQGPKLLIQFQNNGVVDDSQLPKDRFSAERLKGVDSTLKIQPAKLEDSAVYLCASSGALAGGPVVRNEQFFGPGTRLTVL.

This clone showed up just a few times. This CDR3 is CASSLTGEGAQHF. The CDR3 bases are TGTGCCAGCAGCCTGACAGGGGAGGGTGCCCAGCATTTT. The genes are TRBV2 and TRBJ1-5, with TRBD1 matching over 8 bases. Looked up from germline, CDR1 is SNHLY and CDR2 is FYNNEI. V lost 6 bases and J lost 11; bases outside the gene matches: 9. This CDR3 comprises 13 residues.

The CDR3 protein is CASSSTPAYEQYF. The DNA for the CDR3 is TGTGCCAGCAGTTCTACCCCGGCCTACGAGCAGTACTTC. This chain uses TRBV6-5 with TRBJ2-7; D is unresolved. CDR3 length: 13 amino acids. CDR1 is MNHEY, CDR2 SVGAGI, per germline. V dropped 4 bases and J dropped 2 bases, with 9 bases sitting between them.